These T cell receptor beta chains were read from a single sample in a study of radiotherapy plus CTLA-4 blockade in lung cancer. Produced via immunoSEQ multiplex PCR; TCRdb's table is partial and in-frame only. The top ten clones hold roughly 15% of a sample with about 90,000 clones, over 80% of them seen once. Material: peripheral blood, obtained from a patient treated with radiotherapy plus ipilimumab. The receptors come from a human donor with non-small cell lung cancer that progressed on radiotherapy plus ipilimumab. Both conserved end residues are part of each CDR3. The order of the fields is D gene, clone size, J gene, V gene, CDR3 DNA, CDR3 protein. The D gene is left open where the match is weak. Not all rows give a size; the values are once, few, many and, for expanded clones, a class.

TRBD2 | NA | TRBJ2-2 | TRBV30 | TGTGCCTGGAGTGCAGCGGGAGGGCTGCGCACCGGGGAGCTGTTTTTT | CAWSAAGGLRTGELFF
NA | NA | TRBJ1-4 | TRBV7-2 | TGTGCCAGCAGACCCGACAGTGTCCATGAAAAACTGTTTTTT | CASRPDSVHEKLFF
NA | NA | TRBJ2-1 | TRBV27 | TGTGCCAGCAGTTCAGTGCAGCTCGCGGCGAGTAATGAGCAGTTCTTC | CASSSVQLAASNEQFF
NA | NA | TRBJ1-4 | TRBV2 | TGTGCCAGCAGTGAATTGCGGGGGGGACGGCTTAATGAAAAACTGTTTTTT | CASSELRGGRLNEKLFF
NA | NA | TRBJ1-1 | TRBV18 | TGTGCCAGCTCACGCCTCTCCTACACTGAAGCTTTCTTT | CASSRLSYTEAFF
NA | NA | TRBJ1-2 | TRBV5-1 | TGCGCCAGCAGCTTGGACCGCTTAGGCGGCTACACCTTC | CASSLDRLGGYTF
NA | NA | TRBJ1-1 | TRBV11-2 | TGTGCCAGCAGCTTAGGGAGGGTAAGGGTGAACACTGAAGCTTTCTTT | CASSLGRVRVNTEAFF
TRBD2 | NA | TRBJ2-3 | TRBV5-1 | TGCGCCAGCAGCCCCTCTAGCGGGAGGGCCCTCGGCACAGATACGCAGTATTTT | CASSPSSGRALGTDTQYF
TRBD1 | NA | TRBJ1-2 | TRBV15 | TGTGCCACCAGCTTTCGGGACAGCAGACCTTTCTTC | CATSFRDSRPFF
TRBD1 | NA | TRBJ1-2 | TRBV18 | TGTGCCAGCTCACCGACCGGGACAGGGCTTTATGGCTACACCTTC | CASSPTGTGLYGYTF
NA | NA | TRBJ2-1 | TRBV30 | TGTGCCTGGAGGGCCCTGGTGACTGGAATGAACAATGAGCAGTTCTTC | CAWRALVTGMNNEQFF
NA | NA | TRBJ1-4 | TRBV27 | TGTGCCAGCAGTTTACGGGGGAGGGAAAAACTGTTTTTT | CASSLRGREKLFF
TRBD1 | NA | TRBJ1-4 | TRBV5-1 | TGCGCCAGCAGCTACAGGGGGCCGTATGAAAAACTGTTTTTT | CASSYRGPYEKLFF
NA | NA | TRBJ1-1 | TRBV30 | TGTGCCTTAAGCCCGGGACCCACTGAAGCTTTCTTT | CALSPGPTEAFF
NA | NA | TRBJ2-5 | TRBV11-2 | TGTGCCAGCAGTCGCCAAGAGACCCAGTACTTC | CASSRQETQYF
NA | once | TRBJ1-2 | TRBV6-5 | TGTGCCAGCAGTTGGGATGGGCAGGGCGACGGCTACACCTTC | CASSWDGQGDGYTF
NA | NA | TRBJ2-1 | TRBV2 | TGTGCCACCGAAGTGGGCTACAATGAGCAGTTCTTC | CATEVGYNEQFF
TRBD2 | few | TRBJ2-3 | TRBV10-3 | TGTGCCATCAGCGACCAAGCGGGGAGTACACAGTATTTT | CAISDQAGSTQYF
TRBD1 | NA | TRBJ1-5 | TRBV7-2 | TGTGCCAGCAGCCTACAGGGGACGGGCAATCAGCCCCAGCATTTT | CASSLQGTGNQPQHF
TRBD2 | NA | TRBJ2-3 | TRBV11-2 | TGTGCCAGCAGCCTCCGACTGTCCAGCGGGGGTGCTAGCACAGATACGCAGTATTTT | CASSLRLSSGGASTDTQYF
NA | NA | TRBJ1-4 | TRBV7-8 | TGTGCCAGCAGCTCGATACTGCGTGACAAGGAAAAACTGTTTTTT | CASSSILRDKEKLFF
NA | once | TRBJ2-1 | TRBV9 | TGTGCCAGCAGCGTAGGGTTGGCGGGGTCGGAGCAGTTCTTC | CASSVGLAGSEQFF